This T cell receptor (beta chain) was sequenced during a study of cytomegalovirus exposure and HLA in healthy donors. Findings and limits, study-wide: According to a later analysis, most TCR beta chains associated with CMV appeared HLA-restricted. A later analysis associated 16,951 TCR beta sequences with HLA alleles at a 0.05 false discovery rate. The classifier, whose performance was assessed in both the original and validation cohorts, reportedly diagnosed cytomegalovirus status with high specificity and sensitivity.

The junction had 3 bases not matched to a gene; V was cut back by 1 base and J by 1 base. The CDR3 runs to 15 residues. Germline loops: CDR1 SGDLS, CDR2 YYNGEE. The PCR ran on 60 Vbeta and 13 Jbeta primers. Measured with immunoSEQ multiplex PCR; TCRdb has only the in-frame clones, and not every one. The top ten clones hold about 9.4% of a sample with 83,000 or so clones, roughly 80% of them seen once. As regards this clone: Antigen unknown.

The V and J genes are TRBV9 and TRBJ2-5, with 8 bases fitting TRBD2. The sequenced sample consisted of PBMCs. This clonotype originated in a man aged 25 to 40 in good health and CMV-seropositive. CDR3 sequence reads: CASSVSAGAQETQYF. CDR3 nucleotide sequence: TGTGCCAGCAGCGTATCAGCGGGGGCCCAAGAGACCCAGTACTTC.